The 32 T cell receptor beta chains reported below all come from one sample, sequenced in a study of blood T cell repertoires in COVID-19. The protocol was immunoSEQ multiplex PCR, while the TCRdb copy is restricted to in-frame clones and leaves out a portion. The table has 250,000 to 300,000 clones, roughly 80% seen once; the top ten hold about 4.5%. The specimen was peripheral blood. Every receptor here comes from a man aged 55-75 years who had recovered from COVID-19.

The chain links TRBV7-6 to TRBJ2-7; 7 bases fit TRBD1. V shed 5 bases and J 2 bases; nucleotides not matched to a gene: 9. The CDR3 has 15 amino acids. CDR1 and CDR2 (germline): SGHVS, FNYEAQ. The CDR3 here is CASSPGQVGTYEQYF. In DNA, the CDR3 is TGTGCCAGCAGCCCAGGACAGGTTGGGACCTACGAGCAGTACTTC.

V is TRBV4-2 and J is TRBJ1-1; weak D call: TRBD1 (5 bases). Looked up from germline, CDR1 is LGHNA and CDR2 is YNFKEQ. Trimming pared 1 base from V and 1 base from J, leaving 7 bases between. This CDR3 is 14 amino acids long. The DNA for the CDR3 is TGTGCCAGCAGCCAAGGCCAGGGGAACACTGAAGCTTTCTTT. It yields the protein CASSQGQGNTEAFF.

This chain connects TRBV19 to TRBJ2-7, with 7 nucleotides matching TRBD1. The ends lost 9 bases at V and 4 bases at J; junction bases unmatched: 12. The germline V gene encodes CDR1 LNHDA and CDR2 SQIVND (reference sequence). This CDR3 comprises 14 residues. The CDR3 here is CASSDRAGPYEQYF. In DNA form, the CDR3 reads TGTGCCAGCTCCGACAGGGCCGGACCTTACGAGCAGTACTTC.

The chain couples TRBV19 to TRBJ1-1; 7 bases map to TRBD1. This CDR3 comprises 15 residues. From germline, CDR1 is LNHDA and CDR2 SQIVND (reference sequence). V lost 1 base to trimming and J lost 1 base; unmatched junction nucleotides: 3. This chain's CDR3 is CASSIVPGGNTEAFF. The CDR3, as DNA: TGTGCCAGTAGTATAGTTCCAGGGGGGAACACTGAAGCTTTCTTT.

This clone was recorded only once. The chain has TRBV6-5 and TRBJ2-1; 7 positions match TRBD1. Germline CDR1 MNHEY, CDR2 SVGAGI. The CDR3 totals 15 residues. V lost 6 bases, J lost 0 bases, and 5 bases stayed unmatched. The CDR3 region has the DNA TGTGCCAGCAGGAACGCAGGGGGCTCCTACAATGAGCAGTTCTTC. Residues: CASRNAGGSYNEQFF.

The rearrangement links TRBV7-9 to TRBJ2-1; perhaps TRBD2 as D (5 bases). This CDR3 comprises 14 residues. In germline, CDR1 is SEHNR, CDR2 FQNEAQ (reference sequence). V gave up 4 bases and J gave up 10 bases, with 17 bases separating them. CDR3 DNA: TGTGCCAGCAGCTCTCGGGGAGAGTACTGGGAGCAGTTCTTC. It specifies CASSSRGEYWEQFF.

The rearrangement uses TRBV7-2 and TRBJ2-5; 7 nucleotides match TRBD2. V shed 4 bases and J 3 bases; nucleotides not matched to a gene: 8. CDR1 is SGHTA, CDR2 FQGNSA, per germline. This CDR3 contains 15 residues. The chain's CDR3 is CASSSQRGGEETQYF. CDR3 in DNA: TGTGCCAGCAGCTCTCAGCGGGGAGGGGAAGAGACCCAGTACTTC.

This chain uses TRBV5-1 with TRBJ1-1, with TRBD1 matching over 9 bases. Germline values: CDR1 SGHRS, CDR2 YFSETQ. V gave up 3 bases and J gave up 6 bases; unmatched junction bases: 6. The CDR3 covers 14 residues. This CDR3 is CASSSTGGESEAFF. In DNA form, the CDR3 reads TGCGCCAGCAGCTCGACAGGGGGAGAGTCTGAAGCTTTCTTT.

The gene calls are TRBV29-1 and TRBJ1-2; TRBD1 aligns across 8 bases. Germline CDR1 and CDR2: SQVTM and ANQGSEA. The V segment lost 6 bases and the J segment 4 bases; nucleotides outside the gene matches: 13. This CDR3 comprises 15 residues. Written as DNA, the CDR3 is TGCAGCGTGTCAGCCCTAGGACAGGGCGGCTATGGCTACACCTTC. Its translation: CSVSALGQGGYGYTF.

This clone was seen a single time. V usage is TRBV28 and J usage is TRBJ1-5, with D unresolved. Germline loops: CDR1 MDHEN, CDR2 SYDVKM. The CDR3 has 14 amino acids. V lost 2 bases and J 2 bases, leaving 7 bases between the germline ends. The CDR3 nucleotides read TGTGCCAGCAGTTTAACATCCCGCAATCAGCCCCAGCATTTT. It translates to CASSLTSRNQPQHF.

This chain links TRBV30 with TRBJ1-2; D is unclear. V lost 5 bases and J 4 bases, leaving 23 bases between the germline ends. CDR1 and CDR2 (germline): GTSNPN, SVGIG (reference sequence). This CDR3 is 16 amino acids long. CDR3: CAWEIAVRGGSYGYTF. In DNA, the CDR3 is TGTGCCTGGGAAATCGCCGTGCGGGGTGGGTCCTATGGCTACACCTTC.

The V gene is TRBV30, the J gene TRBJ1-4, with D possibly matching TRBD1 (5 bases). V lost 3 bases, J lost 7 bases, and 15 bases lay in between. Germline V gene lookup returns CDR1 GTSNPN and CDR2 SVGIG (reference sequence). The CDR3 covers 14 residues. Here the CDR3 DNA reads TGTGCCTGGAGCACCTCACTGGGGGGTGAAAAACTGTTTTTT. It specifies CAWSTSLGGEKLFF.

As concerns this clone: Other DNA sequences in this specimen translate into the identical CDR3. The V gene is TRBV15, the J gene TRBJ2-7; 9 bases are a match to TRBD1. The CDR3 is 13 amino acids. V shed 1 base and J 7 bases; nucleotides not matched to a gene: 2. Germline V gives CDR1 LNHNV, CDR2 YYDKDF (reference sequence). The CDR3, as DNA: TGTGCCACCAGCAGAGGCGACAGGGGGGAGCAGTACTTC. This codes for CATSRGDRGEQYF.

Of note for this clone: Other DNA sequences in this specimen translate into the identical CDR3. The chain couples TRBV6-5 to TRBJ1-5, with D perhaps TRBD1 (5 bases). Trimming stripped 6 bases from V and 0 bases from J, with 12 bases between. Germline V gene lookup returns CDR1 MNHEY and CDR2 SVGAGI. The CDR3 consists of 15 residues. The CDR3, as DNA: TGTGCCAGCAGCGCAGGACAAAATAGCAATCAGCCCCAGCATTTT. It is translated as CASSAGQNSNQPQHF.

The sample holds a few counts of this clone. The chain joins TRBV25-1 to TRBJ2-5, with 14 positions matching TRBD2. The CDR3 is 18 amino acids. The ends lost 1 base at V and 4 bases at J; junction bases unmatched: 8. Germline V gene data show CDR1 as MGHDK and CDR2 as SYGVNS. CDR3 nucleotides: TGTGCCAGCAGTGAATTGGGCGGACTAGCGGGAGGTGGAGAGACCCAGTACTTC. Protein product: CASSELGGLAGGGETQYF.

The CDR3 coding sequence is TGTGCCAGCAGTTTCCGCAGTGTGGAGACCCAGTACTTC. Protein: CASSFRSVETQYF. The V call is TRBV12-3 or TRBV12-4, the J call TRBJ2-5, with unresolved D. This CDR3 comprises 13 residues. The V and J ends lost 3 bases and 5 bases respectively, with 10 bases between them.

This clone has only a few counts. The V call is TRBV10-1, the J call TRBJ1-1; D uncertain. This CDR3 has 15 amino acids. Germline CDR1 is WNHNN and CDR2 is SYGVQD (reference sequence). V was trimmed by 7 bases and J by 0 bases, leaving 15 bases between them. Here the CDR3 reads CASTDSGLLNTEAFF. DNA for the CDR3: TGCGCCAGCACCGATTCAGGACTGTTGAACACTGAAGCTTTCTTT.

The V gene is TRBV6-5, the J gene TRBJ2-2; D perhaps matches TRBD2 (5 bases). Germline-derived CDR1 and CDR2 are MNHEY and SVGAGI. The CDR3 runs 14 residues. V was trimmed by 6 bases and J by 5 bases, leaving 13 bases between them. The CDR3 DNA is TGTGCCAGCAGCCTACTAGGATTGACCGGGGAGCTGTTTTTT. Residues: CASSLLGLTGELFF.

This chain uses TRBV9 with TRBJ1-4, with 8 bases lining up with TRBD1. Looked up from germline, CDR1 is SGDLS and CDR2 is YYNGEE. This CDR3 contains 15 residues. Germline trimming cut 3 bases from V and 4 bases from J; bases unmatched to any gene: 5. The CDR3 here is CASSARQGFNEKLFF. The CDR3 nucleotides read TGTGCCAGCAGCGCAAGACAGGGGTTTAATGAAAAACTGTTTTTT. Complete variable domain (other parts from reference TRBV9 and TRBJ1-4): DSGVTQTPKHLITATGQRVTLRCSPRSGDLSVYWYQQSLDQGLQFLIQYYNGEERAKGNILERFSAQQFPDLHSELNLSSLELGDSALYFCASSARQGFNEKLFFGSGTQLSVL.

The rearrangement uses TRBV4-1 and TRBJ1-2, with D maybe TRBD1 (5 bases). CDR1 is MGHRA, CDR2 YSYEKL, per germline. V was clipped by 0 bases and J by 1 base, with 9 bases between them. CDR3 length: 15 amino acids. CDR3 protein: CASSQDGGYNYGYTF. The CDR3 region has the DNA TGCGCCAGCAGCCAAGATGGGGGGTATAACTATGGCTACACCTTC.

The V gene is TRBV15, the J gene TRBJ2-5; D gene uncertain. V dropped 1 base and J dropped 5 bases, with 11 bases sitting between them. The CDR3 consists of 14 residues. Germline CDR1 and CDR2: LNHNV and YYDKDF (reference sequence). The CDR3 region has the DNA TGTGCCACCAGCAGAGCTCCAATTCGGGAGACCCAGTACTTC. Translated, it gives CATSRAPIRETQYF.

CDR3 region: CASSPGGTSKETQYF. The CDR3 DNA is TGCGCCAGCAGCCCCGGAGGGACTAGTAAAGAGACCCAGTACTTC. V usage is TRBV5-1 and J usage is TRBJ2-5; the match to TRBD2 covers 8 bases. Per the germline V gene, CDR1 is SGHRS and CDR2 is YFSETQ. With 4 bases clipped from V and 3 bases from J, the junction kept 8 bases outside the gene matches. The CDR3 sequence is 15 residues long. The full variable domain, in which reference TRBV5-1 and TRBJ2-5 provide the parts outside the CDR3, is KAGVTQTPRYLIKTRGQQVTLSCSPISGHRSVSWYQQTPGQGLQFLFEYFSETQRNKGNFPGRFSGRQFSNSRSEMNVSTLELGDSALYLCASSPGGTSKETQYFGPGTRLLVL.

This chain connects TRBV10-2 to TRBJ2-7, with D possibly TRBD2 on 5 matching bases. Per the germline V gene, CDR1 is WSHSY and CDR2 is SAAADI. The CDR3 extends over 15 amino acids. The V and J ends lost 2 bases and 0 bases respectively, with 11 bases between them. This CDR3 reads CASSEAEAFSYEQYF. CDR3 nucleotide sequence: TGCGCCAGCAGTGAGGCGGAGGCCTTCTCCTACGAGCAGTACTTC.

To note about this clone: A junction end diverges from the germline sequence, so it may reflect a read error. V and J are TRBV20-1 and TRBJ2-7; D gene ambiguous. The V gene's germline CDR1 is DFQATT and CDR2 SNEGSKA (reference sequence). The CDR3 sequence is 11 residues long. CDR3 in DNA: TGCAGTGCTATGGTCTCCTACGAGCAATACTTC. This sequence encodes CSAMVSYEQYF.

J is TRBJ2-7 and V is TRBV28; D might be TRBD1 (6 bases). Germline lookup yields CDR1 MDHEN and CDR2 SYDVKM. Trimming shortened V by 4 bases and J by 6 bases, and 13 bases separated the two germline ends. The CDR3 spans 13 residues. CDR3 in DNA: TGTGCCAGCAGTTGGCAGGGGAAGGTCGAGCAGTACTTC. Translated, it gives CASSWQGKVEQYF. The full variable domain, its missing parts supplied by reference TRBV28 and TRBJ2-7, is DVKVTQSSRYLVKRTGEKVFLECVQDMDHENMFWYRQDPGLGLRLIYFSYDVKMKEKGDIPEGYSVSREKKERFSLILESASTNQTSMYLCASSWQGKVEQYFGPGTRLTVT.

The CDR3 sequence: CASSFRTGQGATEAFF. As DNA, the CDR3 is TGTGCCAGCAGCTTCCGAACCGGACAGGGGGCGACTGAAGCTTTCTTT. The V call is TRBV7-8, the J call TRBJ1-1, with TRBD1 identical over 11 bases. The CDR3 is 16 residues long. Germline V gene data show CDR1 as SGHVS and CDR2 as FQNEAQ. V gave up 3 bases and J gave up 5 bases; unmatched junction bases: 8.

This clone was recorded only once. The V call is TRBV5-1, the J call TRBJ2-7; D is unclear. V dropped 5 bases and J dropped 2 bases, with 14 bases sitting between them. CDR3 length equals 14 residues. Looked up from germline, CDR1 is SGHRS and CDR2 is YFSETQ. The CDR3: CASSYLTGAYEQYF. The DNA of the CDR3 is TGCGCCAGCAGTTATTTAACTGGAGCCTACGAGCAGTACTTC.

CDR3 region: CASSLSSLPAIGNQPQHF. The DNA for the CDR3 is TGTGCCAGCAGTTTATCCAGCCTCCCGGCAATCGGGAATCAGCCCCAGCATTTT. This chain joins TRBV27 and TRBJ1-5; the D is unclear. Germline CDR1 reads MNHEY; CDR2 reads SMNVEV (reference sequence). The V gene lost 0 bases and the J gene lost 4 bases, with 19 bases spanning the gap. The CDR3 spans 18 residues.

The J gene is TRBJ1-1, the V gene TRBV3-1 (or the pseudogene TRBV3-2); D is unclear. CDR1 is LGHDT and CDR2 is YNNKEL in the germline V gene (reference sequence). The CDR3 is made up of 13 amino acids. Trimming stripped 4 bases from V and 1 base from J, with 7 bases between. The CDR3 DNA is TGTGCCAGCAGCCTTGCCGGGAACACTGAAGCTTTCTTT. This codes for CASSLAGNTEAFF.

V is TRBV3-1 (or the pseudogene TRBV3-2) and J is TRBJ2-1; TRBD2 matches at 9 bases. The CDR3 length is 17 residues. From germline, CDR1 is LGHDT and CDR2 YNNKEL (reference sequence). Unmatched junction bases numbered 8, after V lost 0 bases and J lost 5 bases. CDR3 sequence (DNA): TGTGCCAGCAGCCAAGATCTTGGCGGGGGGGATAACAATGAGCAGTTCTTC. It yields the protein CASSQDLGGGDNNEQFF.

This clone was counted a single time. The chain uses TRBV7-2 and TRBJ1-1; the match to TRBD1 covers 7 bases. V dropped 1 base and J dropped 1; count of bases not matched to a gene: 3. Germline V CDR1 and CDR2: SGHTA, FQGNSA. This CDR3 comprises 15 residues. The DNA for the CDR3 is TGTGCCAGCAGCTTAGGGGGGACAGCGAACACTGAAGCTTTCTTT. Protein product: CASSLGGTANTEAFF.

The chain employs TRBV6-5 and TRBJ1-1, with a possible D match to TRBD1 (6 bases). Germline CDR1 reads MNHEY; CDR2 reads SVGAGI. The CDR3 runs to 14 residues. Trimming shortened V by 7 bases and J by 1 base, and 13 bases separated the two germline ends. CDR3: CASNEKDRNTEAFF. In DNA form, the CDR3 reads TGTGCCAGCAACGAAAAGGACAGGAACACTGAAGCTTTCTTT.